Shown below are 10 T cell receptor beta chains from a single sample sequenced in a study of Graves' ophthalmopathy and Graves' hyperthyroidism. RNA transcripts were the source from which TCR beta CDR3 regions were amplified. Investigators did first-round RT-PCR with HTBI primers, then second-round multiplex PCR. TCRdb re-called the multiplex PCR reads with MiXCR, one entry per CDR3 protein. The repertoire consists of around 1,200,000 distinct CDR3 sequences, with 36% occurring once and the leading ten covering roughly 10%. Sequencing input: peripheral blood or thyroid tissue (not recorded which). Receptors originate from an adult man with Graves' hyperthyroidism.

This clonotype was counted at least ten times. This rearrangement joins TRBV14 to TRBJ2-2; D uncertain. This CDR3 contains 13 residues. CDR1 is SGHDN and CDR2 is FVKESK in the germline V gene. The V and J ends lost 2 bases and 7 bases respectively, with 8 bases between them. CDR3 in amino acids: CASSQHVGGELFF. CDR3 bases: TGTGCCAGCAGCCAACACGTGGGCGGGGAGCTGTTTTTT.

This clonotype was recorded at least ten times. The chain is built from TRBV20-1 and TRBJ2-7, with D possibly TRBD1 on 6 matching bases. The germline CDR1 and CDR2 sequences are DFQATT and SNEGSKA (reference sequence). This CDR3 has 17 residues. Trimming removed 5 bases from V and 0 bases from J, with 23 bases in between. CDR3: CSASKPDGTIRSYEQYF. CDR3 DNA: TGCAGTGCTTCGAAACCTGACGGGACAATCCGCTCCTACGAGCAGTACTTC.

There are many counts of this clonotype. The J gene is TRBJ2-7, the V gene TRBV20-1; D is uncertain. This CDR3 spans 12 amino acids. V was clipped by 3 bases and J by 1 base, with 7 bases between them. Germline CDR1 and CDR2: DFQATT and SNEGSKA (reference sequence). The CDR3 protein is CSASDGSYEQYF. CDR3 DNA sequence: TGCAGTGCTAGTGACGGGTCCTACGAGCAGTACTTC.

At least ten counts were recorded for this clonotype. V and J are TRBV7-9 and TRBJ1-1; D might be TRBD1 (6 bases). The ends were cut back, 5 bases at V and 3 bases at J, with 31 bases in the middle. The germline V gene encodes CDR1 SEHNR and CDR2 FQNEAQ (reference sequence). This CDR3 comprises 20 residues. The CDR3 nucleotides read TGTGCCAGCAGCGCAACGGCGCCTCCGGGACACCTTGACGAGGACACTGAAGCTTTCTTT. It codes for CASSATAPPGHLDEDTEAFF.

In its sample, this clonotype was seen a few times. Here the CDR3 DNA reads TGCGCCAGCAAGGGGGCAGGGGATAGCTCCTACGAGCAGTACTTC. Translation: CASKGAGDSSYEQYF. V usage is TRBV10-1 and J usage is TRBJ2-7; 7 nucleotides agree with TRBD1. This CDR3 has 15 amino acids. The germline V gene encodes CDR1 WNHNN and CDR2 SYGVQD (reference sequence). Trimming took 7 bases from V and 0 from J; bases not matched to a gene: 9.

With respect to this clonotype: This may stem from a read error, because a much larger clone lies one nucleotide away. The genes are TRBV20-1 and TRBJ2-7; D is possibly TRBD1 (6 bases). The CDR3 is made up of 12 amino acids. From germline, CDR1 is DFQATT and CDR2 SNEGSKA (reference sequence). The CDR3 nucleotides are TGCAGCGCTAGGACAGCTGTCTACGAGCAGTACTTC. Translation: CSARTAVYEQYF.

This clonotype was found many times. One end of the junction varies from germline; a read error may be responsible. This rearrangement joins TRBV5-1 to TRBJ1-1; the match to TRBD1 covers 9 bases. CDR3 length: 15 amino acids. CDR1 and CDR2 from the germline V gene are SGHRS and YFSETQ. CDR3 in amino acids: CASSQVGQGNTEAFF. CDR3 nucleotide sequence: TGTGCCAGCAGCCAAGTGGGACAGGGAAACACTGAAGCTTTCTTT.

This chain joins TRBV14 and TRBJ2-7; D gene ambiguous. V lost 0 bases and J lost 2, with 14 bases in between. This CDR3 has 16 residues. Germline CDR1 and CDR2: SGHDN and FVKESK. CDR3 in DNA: TGTGCCAGCAGCCAAGAATCGAAGGGATACCCCTACGAGCAGTACTTC. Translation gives CASSQESKGYPYEQYF.

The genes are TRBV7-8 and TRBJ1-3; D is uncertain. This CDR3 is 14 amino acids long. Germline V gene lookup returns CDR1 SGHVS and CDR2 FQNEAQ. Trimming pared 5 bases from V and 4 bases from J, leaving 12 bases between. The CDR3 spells CASSPRVLGNTIYF. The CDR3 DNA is TGTGCCAGCAGCCCTCGGGTGCTCGGAAACACCATATATTTT.

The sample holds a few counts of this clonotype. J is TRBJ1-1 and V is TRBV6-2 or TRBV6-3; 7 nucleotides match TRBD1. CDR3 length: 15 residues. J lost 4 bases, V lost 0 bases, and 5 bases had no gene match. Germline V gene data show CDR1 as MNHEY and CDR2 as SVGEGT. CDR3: CASSYSTGIGTEAFF. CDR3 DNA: TGTGCCAGCAGTTACTCGACAGGGATAGGCACTGAAGCTTTCTTT.